This TCR beta chain comes out of a study of OX40 agonist ivuxolimab in advanced cancers. Germline V CDR1 and CDR2: SGHVS, FQNEAQ. V lost 1 base and J lost 5; bases outside the gene matches: 10. The CDR3 is 18 residues long. Measured with immunoSEQ multiplex PCR; TCRdb has only the in-frame clones, and not every one. The table records 94,000 or so clones, under 85% of them present only once. This receptor was identified in an adult with an advanced solid tumor such as melanoma, head and neck, liver or kidney cancer. Here the sequenced sample was CD4+ or CD8+ T cells sorted from blood, taken in a trial of the OX40 agonist ivuxolimab. This chain uses TRBV7-8 with TRBJ2-7; the match to TRBD2 covers 14 bases. CDR3 nucleotides: TGTGCCAGCAGCTTAGTGGGGACTAGCGGGAGATTCGGCGACGAGCAGTACTTC. Its protein product is CASSLVGTSGRFGDEQYF.